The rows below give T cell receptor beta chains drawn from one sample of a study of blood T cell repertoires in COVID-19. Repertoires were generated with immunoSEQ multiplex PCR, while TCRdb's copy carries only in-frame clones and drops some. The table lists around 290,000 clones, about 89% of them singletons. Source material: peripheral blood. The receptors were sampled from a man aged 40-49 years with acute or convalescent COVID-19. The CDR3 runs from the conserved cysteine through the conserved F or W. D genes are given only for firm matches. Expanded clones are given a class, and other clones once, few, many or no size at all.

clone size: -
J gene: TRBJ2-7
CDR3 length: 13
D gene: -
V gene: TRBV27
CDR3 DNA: TGTGCCAGCACAACACGTCTTGGCTACGAGCAGTACTTC
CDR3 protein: CASTTRLGYEQYF

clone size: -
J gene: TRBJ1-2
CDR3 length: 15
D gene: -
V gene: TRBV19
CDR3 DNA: TGTGCCAGTAGTATAAGCTCCTATTCTTTCGATGGCTACACCTTC
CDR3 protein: CASSISSYSFDGYTF

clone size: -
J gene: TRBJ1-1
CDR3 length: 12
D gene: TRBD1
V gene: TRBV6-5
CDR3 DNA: TGTGCCAGCAGTTCCGGGACAGCGAAAGCTTTCTTT
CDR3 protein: CASSSGTAKAFF

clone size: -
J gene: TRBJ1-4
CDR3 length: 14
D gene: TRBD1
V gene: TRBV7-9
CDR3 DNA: TGTGCCAGCAGCCAGACAGGGGGCTATGGGAAACTGTTTTTT
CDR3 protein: CASSQTGGYGKLFF

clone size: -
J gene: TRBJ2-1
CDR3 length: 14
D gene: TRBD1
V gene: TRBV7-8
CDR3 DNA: TGTGCCAGCAGCTCCCCCGGGACAGGGGGCAGAGAGTTCTTC
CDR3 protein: CASSSPGTGGREFF

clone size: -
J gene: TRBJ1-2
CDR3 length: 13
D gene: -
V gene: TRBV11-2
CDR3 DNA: TGTGCCAGCAGCTCGGACATCAACTATGGCTACACCTTC
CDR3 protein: CASSSDINYGYTF

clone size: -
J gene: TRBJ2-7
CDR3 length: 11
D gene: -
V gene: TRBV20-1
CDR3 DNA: TGCAGTGTCGGGACTCCCTACGAGCAGTACTTC
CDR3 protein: CSVGTPYEQYF

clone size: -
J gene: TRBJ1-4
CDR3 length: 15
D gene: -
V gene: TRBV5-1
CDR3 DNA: TGCGCCAGCAGCGAGAACGGGGGATCTAATGAAAAACTGTTTTTT
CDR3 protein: CASSENGGSNEKLFF

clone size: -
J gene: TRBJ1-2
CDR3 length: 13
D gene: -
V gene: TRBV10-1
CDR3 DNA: TGCGCCAGCAGTCCCGGGATAAACTATGGCTACACCTTC
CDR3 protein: CASSPGINYGYTF

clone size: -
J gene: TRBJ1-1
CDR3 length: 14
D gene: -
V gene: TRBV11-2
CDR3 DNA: TGTGCCAGCAGCTTGGAGACTGCGAACACTGAAGCTTTCTTT
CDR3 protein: CASSLETANTEAFF

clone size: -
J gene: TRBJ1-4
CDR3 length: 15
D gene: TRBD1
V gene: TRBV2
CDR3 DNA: TGTGCCAGCAGTGCCGCAGGGGGCTTGAGTGAAAAACTGTTTTTT
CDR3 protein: CASSAAGGLSEKLFF

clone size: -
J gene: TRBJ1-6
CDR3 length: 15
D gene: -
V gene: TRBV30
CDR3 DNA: TGTGCCTGGAGTGTAAGGAGCTCCTATAATTCACCCCTCCACTTT
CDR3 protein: CAWSVRSSYNSPLHF

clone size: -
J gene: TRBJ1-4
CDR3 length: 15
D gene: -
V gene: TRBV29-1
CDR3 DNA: TGCAGCGTTGTGGTAGACAGGACAACTAATGAAAAACTGTTTTTT
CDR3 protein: CSVVVDRTTNEKLFF

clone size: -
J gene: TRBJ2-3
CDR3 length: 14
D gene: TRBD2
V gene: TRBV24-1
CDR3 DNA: TGTGCCACCAAGGCTAGCGGGGGAGTAAGTACGCAGTATTTT
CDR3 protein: CATKASGGVSTQYF

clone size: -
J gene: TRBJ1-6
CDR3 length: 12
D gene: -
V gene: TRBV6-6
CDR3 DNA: TGTGCCAGCAGTTACGAGGATTCACCCCTCCACTTT
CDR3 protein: CASSYEDSPLHF

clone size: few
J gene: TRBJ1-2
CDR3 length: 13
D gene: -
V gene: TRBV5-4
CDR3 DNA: TGTGCCAGCAGCCTTGACAGGAACTATGGCTACACCTTC
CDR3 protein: CASSLDRNYGYTF

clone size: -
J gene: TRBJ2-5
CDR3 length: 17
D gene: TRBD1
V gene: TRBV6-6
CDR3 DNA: TGTGCCAGCAGTCCGGCGGATCCCGGGACAGGGCAAGAGACCCAGTACTTC
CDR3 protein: CASSPADPGTGQETQYF

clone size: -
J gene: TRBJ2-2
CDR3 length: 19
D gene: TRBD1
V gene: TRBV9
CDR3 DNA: TGTGCCAGCAGCGTTAATCCCGGGACAGGGGGGCCGAACACCGGGGAGCTGTTTTTT
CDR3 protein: CASSVNPGTGGPNTGELFF

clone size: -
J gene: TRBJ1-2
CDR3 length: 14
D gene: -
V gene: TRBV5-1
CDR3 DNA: TGCGCCAGCAGCTCCTCAGCAGGGAACTATGGCTACACCTTC
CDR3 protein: CASSSSAGNYGYTF

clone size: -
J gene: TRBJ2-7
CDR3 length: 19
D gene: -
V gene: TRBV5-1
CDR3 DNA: TGCGCCAGCAGCTTGGGTTCCCCCCTGAGGTCTATAACCCCCTACGAGCAGTACTTC
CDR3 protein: CASSLGSPLRSITPYEQYF

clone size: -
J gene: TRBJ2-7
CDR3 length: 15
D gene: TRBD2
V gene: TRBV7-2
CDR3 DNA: TGTGCCAGCAGCTTAGGTCTAGCGGGGGTTGACGAGCAGTACTTC
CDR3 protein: CASSLGLAGVDEQYF

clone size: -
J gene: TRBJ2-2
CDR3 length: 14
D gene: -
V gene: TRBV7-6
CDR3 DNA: TGTGCCAGCAGCCGTACAGGGAACACCGGGGAGCTGTTTTTT
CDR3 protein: CASSRTGNTGELFF

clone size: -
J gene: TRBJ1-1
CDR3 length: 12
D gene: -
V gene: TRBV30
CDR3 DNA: TGTGCCTGGAGTGTACAAGGAGGGGAAGCTTTCTTT
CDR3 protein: CAWSVQGGEAFF

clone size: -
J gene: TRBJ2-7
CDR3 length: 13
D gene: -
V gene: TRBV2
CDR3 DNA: TGTGCCAGCGGAAGGGAGGTAAACTACGAGCAGTACTTC
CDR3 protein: CASGREVNYEQYF

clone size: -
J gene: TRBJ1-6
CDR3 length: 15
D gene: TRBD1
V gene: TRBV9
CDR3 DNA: TGTGCCAGCAGCGTAGCTCCTGGACAGGCAGTGCCCCTCCACTTT
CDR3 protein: CASSVAPGQAVPLHF

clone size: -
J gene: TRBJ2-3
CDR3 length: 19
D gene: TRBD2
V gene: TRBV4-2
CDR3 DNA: TGTGCCAGCAGCCCTCTTACAGGACTAGCGGGGGAGGGGACAGATACGCAGTATTTT
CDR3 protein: CASSPLTGLAGEGTDTQYF

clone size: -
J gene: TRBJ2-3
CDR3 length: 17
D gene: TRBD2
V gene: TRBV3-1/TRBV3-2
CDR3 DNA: TGTGCCAGCAGCCAGACACTAGCGGGGGCTACAAGAGATACGCAGTATTTT
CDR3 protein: CASSQTLAGATRDTQYF

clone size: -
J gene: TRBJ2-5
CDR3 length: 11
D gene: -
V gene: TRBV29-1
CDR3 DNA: TGCAGCGTTAGCGATCAAGAGACCCAGTACTTC
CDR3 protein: CSVSDQETQYF

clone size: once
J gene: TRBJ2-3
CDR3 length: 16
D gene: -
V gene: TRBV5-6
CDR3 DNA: TGTGCCAGCAGCTTGGGGACGGGGTCTATCACAGATACGCAGTATTTT
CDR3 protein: CASSLGTGSITDTQYF

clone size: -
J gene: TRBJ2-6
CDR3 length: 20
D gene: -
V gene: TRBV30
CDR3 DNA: TGTGCCTGGAGTGGGCGAGGTAGGGGATTGTCGAATTCTGGGGCCAACGTCCTGACTTTC
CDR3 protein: CAWSGRGRGLSNSGANVLTF

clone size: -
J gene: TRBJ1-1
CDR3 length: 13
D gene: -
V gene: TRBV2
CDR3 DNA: TGTGCCAGCAAAGCGGGGGGTAGCACTGAAGCTTTCTTT
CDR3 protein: CASKAGGSTEAFF

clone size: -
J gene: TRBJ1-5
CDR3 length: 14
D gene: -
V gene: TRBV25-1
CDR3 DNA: TGTGCCAGCAGTGCGGGGAATAGCAATCAGCCCCAGCATTTT
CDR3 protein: CASSAGNSNQPQHF

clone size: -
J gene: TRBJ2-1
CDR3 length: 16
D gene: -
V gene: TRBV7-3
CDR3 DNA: TGTGCCAGCAGCTTAAGCGGAGGGCCCAGGGAGCAGGAGCAGTTCTTC
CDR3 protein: CASSLSGGPREQEQFF

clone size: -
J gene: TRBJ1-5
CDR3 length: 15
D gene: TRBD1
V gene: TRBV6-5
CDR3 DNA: TGTGCCAGCAGTCCCCGACAGGGGGTCGGGCAGCCCCAGCATTTT
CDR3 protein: CASSPRQGVGQPQHF

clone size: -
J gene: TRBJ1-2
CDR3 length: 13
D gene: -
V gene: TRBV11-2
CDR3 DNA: TGTGCCACCGGCTCGGGACACTTCTATGGCTACACCTTC
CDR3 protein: CATGSGHFYGYTF

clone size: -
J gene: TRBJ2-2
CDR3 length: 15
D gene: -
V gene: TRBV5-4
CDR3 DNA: TGTGCCAGCAGCAACCTTGTGGGCGCGATCGGGGAGCTGTTTTTT
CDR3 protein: CASSNLVGAIGELFF

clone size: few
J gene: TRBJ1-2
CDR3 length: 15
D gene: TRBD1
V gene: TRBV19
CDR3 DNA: TGTGCCAGTAGAGTGAGGGGGACAGAAAACTATGGCTACACCTTC
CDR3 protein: CASRVRGTENYGYTF

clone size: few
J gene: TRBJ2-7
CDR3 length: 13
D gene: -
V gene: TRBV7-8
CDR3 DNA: TGTGCCAGCAGCTACCTTGAGGGATACGAGCAGTACTTC
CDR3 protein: CASSYLEGYEQYF

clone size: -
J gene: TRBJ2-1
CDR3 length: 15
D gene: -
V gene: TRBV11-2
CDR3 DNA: TGTGCCAGCAGCTTAACCCGAGGACAGCAGCATGAGCAGTTCTTC
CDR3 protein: CASSLTRGQQHEQFF

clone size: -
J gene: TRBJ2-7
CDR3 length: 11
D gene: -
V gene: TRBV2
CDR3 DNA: TGTGCCACCGCAGGGGTTAGCGAGCAGTACTTC
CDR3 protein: CATAGVSEQYF

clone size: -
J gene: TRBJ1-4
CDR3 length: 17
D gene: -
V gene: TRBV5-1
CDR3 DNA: TGCGCCAGCAGCCCCGGCGCAGGGCCCGGGGGGAGCGAAAAACTGTTTTTT
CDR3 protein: CASSPGAGPGGSEKLFF

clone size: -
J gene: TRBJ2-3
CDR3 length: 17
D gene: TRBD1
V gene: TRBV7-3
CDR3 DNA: TGTGCCAGCAGCGCCGAATGGAACAGGGGAAGGACAGATACGCAGTATTTT
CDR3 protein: CASSAEWNRGRTDTQYF

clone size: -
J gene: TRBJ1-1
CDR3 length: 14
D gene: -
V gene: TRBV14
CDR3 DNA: TGTGCCAGCAGCCAAGGACAGGCCTACACTGAAGCTTTCTTT
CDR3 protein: CASSQGQAYTEAFF

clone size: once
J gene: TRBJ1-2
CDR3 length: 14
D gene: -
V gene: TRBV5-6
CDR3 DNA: TGTGCCAGCAGCTTGGGGACACCCAACTATGGCTACACCTTC
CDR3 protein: CASSLGTPNYGYTF

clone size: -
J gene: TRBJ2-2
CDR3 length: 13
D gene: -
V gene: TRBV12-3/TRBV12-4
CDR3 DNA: TGTGCCAGCAGCCGGGTGAACACCGGGGAGCTGTTTTTT
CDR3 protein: CASSRVNTGELFF

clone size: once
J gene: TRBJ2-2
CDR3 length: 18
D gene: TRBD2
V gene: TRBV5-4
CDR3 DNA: TGTGCCAGCAGCCCCCGCACTAGCGGGGGCTTAAACACCGGGGAGCTGTTTTTT
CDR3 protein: CASSPRTSGGLNTGELFF

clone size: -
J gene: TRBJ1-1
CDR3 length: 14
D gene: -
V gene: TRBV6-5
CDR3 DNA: TGTGCCAGCAGCAAGACGGACATGAACACTGAAGCTTTCTTT
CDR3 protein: CASSKTDMNTEAFF

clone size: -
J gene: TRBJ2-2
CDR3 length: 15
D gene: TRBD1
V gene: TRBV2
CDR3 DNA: TGTGCCAGCAGTGGTAGGACAGGGTACACCGGGGAGCTGTTTTTT
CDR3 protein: CASSGRTGYTGELFF

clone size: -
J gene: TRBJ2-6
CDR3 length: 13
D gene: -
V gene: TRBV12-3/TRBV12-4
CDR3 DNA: TGTGCCAGCACTCCCTCTGGGGCCAACGTCCTGACTTTC
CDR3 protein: CASTPSGANVLTF

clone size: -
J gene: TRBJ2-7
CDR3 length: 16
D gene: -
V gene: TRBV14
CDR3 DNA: TGTGCCAGCAGCCAAGGGATAAACAGGCTCACCTACGAGCAGTACTTC
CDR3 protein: CASSQGINRLTYEQYF

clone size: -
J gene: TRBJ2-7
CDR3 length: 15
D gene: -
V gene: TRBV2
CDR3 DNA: TGTGCCAGCGCTTACGACAGAACACTAGCCCACGAGCAGTACTTC
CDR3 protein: CASAYDRTLAHEQYF

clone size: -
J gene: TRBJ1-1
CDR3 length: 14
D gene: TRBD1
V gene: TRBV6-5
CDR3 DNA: TGTGCCAGCAGTTACGGCGACAGGGAGGCTGAAGCTTTCTTT
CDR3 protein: CASSYGDREAEAFF

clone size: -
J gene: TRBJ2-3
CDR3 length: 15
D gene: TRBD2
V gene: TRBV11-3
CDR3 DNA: TGTGCCAGCAGCTTGGGGACTAGCGTGGTGGATACGCAGTATTTT
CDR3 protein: CASSLGTSVVDTQYF

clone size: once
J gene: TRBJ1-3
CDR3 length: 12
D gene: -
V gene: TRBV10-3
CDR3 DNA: TGTGCCATCAGCCAGGGTTGGGACACCATATATTTT
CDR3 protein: CAISQGWDTIYF

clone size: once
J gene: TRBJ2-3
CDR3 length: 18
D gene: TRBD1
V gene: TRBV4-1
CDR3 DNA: TGCGCCAGCAGCCAAGATGGTGGAGGCAGGGGGCTGGGGTATACGCAGTATTTT
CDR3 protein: CASSQDGGGRGLGYTQYF